The sequence of this T cell receptor (beta chain) was determined in a study of blood T cells in healthy people across ages. About the study: Every two T cells gave about one barcoded beta molecule via template switching. Study-wide points: Total diversity from one million sequenced T cells was likely underestimated.

This clonotype was seen only once. Its antigen is not known. Germline CDR1 and CDR2: SGHDN and FVKESK. With 9 bases clipped from V and 3 bases from J, the junction kept 7 bases outside the gene matches. This CDR3 comprises 14 residues. The second PCR ran about 6 to 12 cycles with a sample-barcoded 5' primer and J-beta primers. A template-switch adaptor that had 12 random nucleotides put a tag on each cDNA molecule. One entry per CDR3 protein results from TCRdb running MiXCR on the 5' RACE reads. Of 730,000 or so distinct CDR3 sequences in the sample, around 43% were seen once. Sequenced material: blood. This sequence joins TRBV14 and TRBJ1-1, with TRBD1 matching over 10 bases. The sequence was obtained from a man of 80 years or more in good health. In nucleotides, the CDR3 is TGTGCCAGAGGGACAGGGGTTTCAGACACTGAAGCTTTCTTT. Its translation is CARGTGVSDTEAFF.